These 6 T cell receptor beta chains originate from one sample sequenced in a study of STAT5B mutations in CD4+ large granular lymphocyte leukemia. The repertoire was sequenced with immunoSEQ multiplex PCR; TCRdb's copy has only in-frame clones and lacks some. The table records around 20,000 clones, under 80% of them present only once. Sample: CD4+ T cells from blood buffy coats. The receptors derive from a human donor in good health.

This clone was counted between two and nine times. The DNA for the CDR3 is TGTGCCATCAGTGAGATGGGGAGCAATCAGCCCCAGCATTTT. This encodes CAISEMGSNQPQHF. This chain uses TRBV10-3 with TRBJ1-5; no clear D. With 2 bases removed from V and 1 base from J, the gap between germline ends came to 6 bases. Germline values: CDR1 ENHRY, CDR2 SYGVKD. The CDR3 length is 14 residues.

The chain recombines TRBV2 with TRBJ2-3, with D possibly matching TRBD2 (6 bases). The CDR3 consists of 13 residues. Germline-derived CDR1 and CDR2 are SNHLY and FYNNEI. The V end lost 6 bases, the J end lost 9 bases, and 16 bases lay between the germline ends. The CDR3 DNA sequence: TGTGCCAGCAGACCTGGATGGGCGGGGACGCAGTATTTT. Translated: CASRPGWAGTQYF.

This chain uses TRBV7-2 with TRBJ1-1; D ambiguous. The CDR3 loop spans 16 amino acids. CDR1 is SGHTA, CDR2 FQGNSA, per germline. V lost 1 base, J lost 4 bases, and 16 bases lay in between. For the CDR3, the DNA is TGTGCCAGCAGCTTAGTGCGTTTAGGGTCGGGCACTGAAGCTTTCTTT. It codes for CASSLVRLGSGTEAFF. Supplemented by reference TRBV7-2 and TRBJ1-1, the full variable domain reads GAGVSQSPSNKVTEKGKDVELRCDPISGHTALYWYRQSLGQGLEFLIYFQGNSAPDKSGLPSDRFSAERTGGSVSTLTIQRTQQEDSAVYLCASSLVRLGSGTEAFFGQGTRLTVV.

This chain joins TRBV6-5 and TRBJ2-1, with TRBD2 identical over 10 bases. V lost 2 bases, J lost 10 bases, and 2 bases stayed unmatched. The CDR3 runs 13 residues. Germline CDR1 is MNHEY and CDR2 is SVGAGI. DNA of the CDR3: TGTGCCAGCAGTTACCTGACTAGCGGGGAGCAGTTCTTC. Amino acid sequence: CASSYLTSGEQFF.

The chain carries TRBV27 and TRBJ2-3; D is possibly TRBD1 (6 bases). Looked up from germline, CDR1 is MNHEY and CDR2 is SMNVEV (reference sequence). V was shortened by 6 bases and J by 5 bases, with 21 bases between the two germline ends. The CDR3 consists of 16 residues. The CDR3 is CASRAGPGTPGDTQYF. The CDR3 DNA is TGTGCCAGCAGGGCCGGCCCGGGGACACCGGGAGATACGCAGTATTTT.

The chain employs TRBV28 and TRBJ2-5; 8 nucleotides match TRBD1. The length of the CDR3 is 15 residues. Trimming removed 5 bases from V and 5 bases from J; junction bases left unmatched: 10. CDR1 is MDHEN, CDR2 SYDVKM, per germline. In nucleotides, the CDR3 is TGTGCCAGCAGTACTAGACAGGGGCGCCGGGAGACCCAGTACTTC. This gives the protein CASSTRQGRRETQYF.